This T cell receptor beta chain was captured by sequencing in a study of blood T cell repertoires in COVID-19. The repertoire was sequenced with immunoSEQ multiplex PCR; TCRdb's copy has only in-frame clones and lacks some. Of approximately 90,000 clones in the sample, more than 75% were seen once. CDR1 is SGHDT, CDR2 YYEEEE, per germline. The CDR3 loop spans 13 amino acids. The V and J ends lost 1 base and 5 bases respectively, with 10 bases between them. The sample taken for sequencing was peripheral blood. V is TRBV5-6 and J is TRBJ2-7; no definite D call. The sequence derives from a human donor with acute or convalescent COVID-19. The donor label of this sample is uncertain. The CDR3 is CASSLILPDEQYF. In nucleotides, the CDR3 is TGTGCCAGCAGCTTGATCCTCCCTGACGAGCAGTACTTC.